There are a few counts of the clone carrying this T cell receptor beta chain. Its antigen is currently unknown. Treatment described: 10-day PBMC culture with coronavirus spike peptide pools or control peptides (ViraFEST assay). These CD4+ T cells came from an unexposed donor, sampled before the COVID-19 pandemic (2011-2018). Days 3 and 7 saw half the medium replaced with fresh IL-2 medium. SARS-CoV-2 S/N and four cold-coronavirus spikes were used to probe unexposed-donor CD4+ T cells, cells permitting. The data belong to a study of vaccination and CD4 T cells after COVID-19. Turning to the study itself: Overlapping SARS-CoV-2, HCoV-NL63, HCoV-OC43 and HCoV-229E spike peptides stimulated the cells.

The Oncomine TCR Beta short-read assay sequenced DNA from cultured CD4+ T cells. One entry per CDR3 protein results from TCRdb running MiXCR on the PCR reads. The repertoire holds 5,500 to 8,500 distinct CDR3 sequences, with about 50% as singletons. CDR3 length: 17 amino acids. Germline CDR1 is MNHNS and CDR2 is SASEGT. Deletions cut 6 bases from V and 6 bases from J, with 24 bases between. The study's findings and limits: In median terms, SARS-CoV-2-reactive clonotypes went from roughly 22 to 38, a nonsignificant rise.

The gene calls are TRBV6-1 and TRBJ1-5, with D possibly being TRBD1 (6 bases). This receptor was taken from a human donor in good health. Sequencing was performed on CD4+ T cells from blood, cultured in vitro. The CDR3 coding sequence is TGTGCCAGCAGCCAGAACCCGACAACAGGGATACTTCAGCCCCAGCATTTT. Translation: CASSQNPTTGILQPQHF.